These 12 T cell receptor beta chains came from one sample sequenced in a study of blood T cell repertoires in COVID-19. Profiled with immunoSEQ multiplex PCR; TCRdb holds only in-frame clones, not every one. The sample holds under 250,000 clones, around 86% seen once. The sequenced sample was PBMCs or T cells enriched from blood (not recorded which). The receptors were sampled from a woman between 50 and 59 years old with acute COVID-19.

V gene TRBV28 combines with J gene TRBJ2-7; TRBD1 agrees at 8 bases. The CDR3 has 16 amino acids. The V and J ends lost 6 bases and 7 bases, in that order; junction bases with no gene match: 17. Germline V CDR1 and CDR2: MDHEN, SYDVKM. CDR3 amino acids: CASSSGTGPSYEEQYF. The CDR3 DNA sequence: TGTGCCAGCAGCTCCGGGACAGGTCCCTCCTACGAGGAGCAGTACTTC. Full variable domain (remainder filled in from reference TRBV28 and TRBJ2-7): DVKVTQSSRYLVKRTGEKVFLECVQDMDHENMFWYRQDPGLGLRLIYFSYDVKMKEKGDIPEGYSVSREKKERFSLILESASTNQTSMYLCASSSGTGPSYEEQYFGPGTRLTVT.

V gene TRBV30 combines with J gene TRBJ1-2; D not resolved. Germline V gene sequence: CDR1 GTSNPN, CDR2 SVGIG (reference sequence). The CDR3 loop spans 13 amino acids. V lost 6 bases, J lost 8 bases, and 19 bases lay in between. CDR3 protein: CACPSTGFRGYTF. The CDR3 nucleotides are TGTGCCTGTCCTTCCACGGGATTTAGGGGCTACACCTTC.

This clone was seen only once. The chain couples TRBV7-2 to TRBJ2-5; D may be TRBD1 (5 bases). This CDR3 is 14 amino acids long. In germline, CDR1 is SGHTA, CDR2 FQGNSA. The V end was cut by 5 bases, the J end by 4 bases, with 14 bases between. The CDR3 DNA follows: TGTGCCAGCAGCCAGGCAGGGTTGATAGAGACCCAGTACTTC. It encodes CASSQAGLIETQYF.

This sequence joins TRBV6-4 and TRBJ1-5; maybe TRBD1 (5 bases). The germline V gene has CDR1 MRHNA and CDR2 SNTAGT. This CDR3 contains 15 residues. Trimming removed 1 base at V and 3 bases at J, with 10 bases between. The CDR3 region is CASSDLDTANQPQHF. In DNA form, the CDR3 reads TGTGCCAGCAGTGACTTGGACACCGCCAATCAGCCCCAGCATTTT.

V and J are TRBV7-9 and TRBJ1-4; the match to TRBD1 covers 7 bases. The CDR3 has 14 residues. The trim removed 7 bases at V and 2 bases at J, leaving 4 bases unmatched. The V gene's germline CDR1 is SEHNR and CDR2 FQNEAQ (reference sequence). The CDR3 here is CASTTTGTNEKLFF. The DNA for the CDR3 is TGTGCCAGCACCACGACAGGGACTAATGAAAAACTGTTTTTT.

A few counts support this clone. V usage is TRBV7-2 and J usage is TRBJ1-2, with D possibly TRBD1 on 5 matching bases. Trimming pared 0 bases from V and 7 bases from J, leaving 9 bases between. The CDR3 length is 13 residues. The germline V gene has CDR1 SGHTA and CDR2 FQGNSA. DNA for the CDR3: TGTGCCAGCAGCTTAGCCAGGGCGGCTGGCTACACCTTC. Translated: CASSLARAAGYTF.

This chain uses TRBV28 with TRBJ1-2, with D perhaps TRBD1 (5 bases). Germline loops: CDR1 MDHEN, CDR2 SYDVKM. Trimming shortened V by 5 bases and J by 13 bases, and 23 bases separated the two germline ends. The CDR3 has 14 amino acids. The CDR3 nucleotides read TGTGCCAGCAGTCAACAGGCTAGGTGGGTCCCGGGCACCTTC. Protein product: CASSQQARWVPGTF.

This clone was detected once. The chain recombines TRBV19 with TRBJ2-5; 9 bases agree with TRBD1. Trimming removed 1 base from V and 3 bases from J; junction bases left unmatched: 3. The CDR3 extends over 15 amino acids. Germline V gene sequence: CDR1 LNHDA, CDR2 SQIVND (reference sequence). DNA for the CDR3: TGTGCCAGTAGTATAGCCGGGACAGGGAAAGAGACCCAGTACTTC. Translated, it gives CASSIAGTGKETQYF.

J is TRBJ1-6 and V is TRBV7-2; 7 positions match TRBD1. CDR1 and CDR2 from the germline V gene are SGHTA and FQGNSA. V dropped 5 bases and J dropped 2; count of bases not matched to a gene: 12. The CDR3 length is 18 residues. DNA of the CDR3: TGTGCCAGCAGCGGAGGAGGTGAGGGGGCCGCCTATAATTCACCCCTCCACTTT. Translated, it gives CASSGGGEGAAYNSPLHF. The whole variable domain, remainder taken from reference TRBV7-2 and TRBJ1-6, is GAGVSQSPSNKVTEKGKDVELRCDPISGHTALYWYRQSLGQGLEFLIYFQGNSAPDKSGLPSDRFSAERTGGSVSTLTIQRTQQEDSAVYLCASSGGGEGAAYNSPLHFGNGTRLTVT.

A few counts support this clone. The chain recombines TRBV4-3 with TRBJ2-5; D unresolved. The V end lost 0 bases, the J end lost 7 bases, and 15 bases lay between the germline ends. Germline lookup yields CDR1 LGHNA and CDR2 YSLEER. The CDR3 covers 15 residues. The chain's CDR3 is CASSQDLGVAGTQYF. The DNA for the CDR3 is TGCGCCAGCAGCCAAGATTTGGGCGTCGCTGGGACCCAGTACTTC.

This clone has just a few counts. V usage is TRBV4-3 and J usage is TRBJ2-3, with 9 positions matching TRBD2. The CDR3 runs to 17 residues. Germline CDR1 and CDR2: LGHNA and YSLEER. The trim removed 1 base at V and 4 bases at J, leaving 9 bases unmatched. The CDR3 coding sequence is TGCGCCAGCAGCCAAGGCTCCGCGGGAGGGCCGTCAGATACGCAGTATTTT. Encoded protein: CASSQGSAGGPSDTQYF.

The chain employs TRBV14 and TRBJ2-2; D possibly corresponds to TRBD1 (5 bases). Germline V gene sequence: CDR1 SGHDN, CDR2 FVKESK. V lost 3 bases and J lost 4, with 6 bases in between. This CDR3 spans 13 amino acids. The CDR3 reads CASSHQGTGELFF. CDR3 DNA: TGTGCCAGCAGCCACCAGGGCACCGGGGAGCTGTTTTTT.